One and the same sample provided the 22 T cell receptor beta chains below, sequenced in a study of shared clonotypes between healthy human individuals. The repertoire was sequenced with immunoSEQ multiplex PCR; TCRdb's copy has only in-frame clones and lacks some. This sample carries approximately 1,000,000 clones, more than 75% of them seen once, and the ten largest clones take around 0.47%. The sequenced sample was memory CD4+ T cells from PBMCs. As for subset: CD45RA-negative fraction. These receptors were obtained from a man aged 18 to 30 in good health. Some clones in this sample may be carry-over from other donors' samples.

V is TRBV11-2 and J is TRBJ1-1; TRBD1 might be the D (5 bases). V was cut by 3 bases and J by 5 bases, with 13 bases left in between. Germline V gene data show CDR1 as SGHAT and CDR2 as FQNNGV. The CDR3 consists of 14 residues. The CDR3: CASSFTWDGTEAFF. CDR3 coding DNA: TGTGCCAGCAGCTTTACATGGGACGGGACTGAAGCTTTCTTT.

The V gene is TRBV5-1, the J gene TRBJ2-3; a weak D match, TRBD2 (5 bases). The CDR3 runs to 14 residues. The V gene lost 4 bases and the J gene lost 0 bases, with 9 bases spanning the gap. From germline, CDR1 is SGHRS and CDR2 YFSETQ. The DNA for the CDR3 is TGCGCCAGCAGCCCGGAGGACAGCACAGATACGCAGTATTTT. Translation: CASSPEDSTDTQYF. Full variable domain (missing parts from reference TRBV5-1 and TRBJ2-3): KAGVTQTPRYLIKTRGQQVTLSCSPISGHRSVSWYQQTPGQGLQFLFEYFSETQRNKGNFPGRFSGRQFSNSRSEMNVSTLELGDSALYLCASSPEDSTDTQYFGPGTRLTVL.

The chain links TRBV19 to TRBJ1-2, with D unclear. In germline, CDR1 is LNHDA, CDR2 SQIVND (reference sequence). This CDR3 is 13 amino acids long. V lost 3 bases and J 10 bases, leaving 15 bases between the germline ends. The CDR3 reads CASSILGPDHYTF. The DNA for the CDR3 is TGTGCCAGTAGTATCCTTGGACCTGACCACTACACCTTC.

Points on this clone: The same CDR3 can be traced to other DNA sequences in this sample. The gene calls are TRBV28 and TRBJ1-2; D not resolved. V shed 3 bases and J shed 8 bases, with 10 bases lying between them. CDR1 is MDHEN and CDR2 is SYDVKM in the germline V gene. CDR3 length: 12 residues. This CDR3 is CASSLPFRGYTF. In DNA, the CDR3 is TGTGCCAGCAGTTTGCCTTTTAGGGGCTACACCTTC.

V gene TRBV6-1 combines with J gene TRBJ1-5; D is perhaps TRBD1 (5 bases). The CDR3 length is 14 residues. From germline, CDR1 is MNHNS and CDR2 SASEGT. Trimming removed 7 bases at V and 6 bases at J, with 16 bases between. The CDR3, as DNA: TGTGCCAGCACCCAGGGAGGGGTGGTTCAGCCCCAGCATTTT. Its protein product is CASTQGGVVQPQHF.

The chain is built from TRBV30 and TRBJ1-6, with D tentatively TRBD1 (5 bases). CDR1 GTSNPN and CDR2 SVGIG come from the germline V gene (reference sequence). This CDR3 spans 16 amino acids. The V and J ends lost 7 bases and 0 bases respectively, with 16 bases between them. CDR3: CASTSEGSSYNSPLHF. The CDR3, as DNA: TGTGCCTCTACGAGCGAGGGGAGCTCCTATAATTCACCCCTCCACTTT.

The chain is built from TRBV28 and TRBJ1-2, with D possibly matching TRBD1 (5 bases). The CDR3 totals 16 residues. The V end lost 4 bases, the J end lost 3 bases, and 18 bases lay between the germline ends. CDR1 and CDR2 from the germline V gene are MDHEN and SYDVKM. CDR3 loop: CASSSLPGRGDYGYTF. The CDR3 DNA reads TGTGCCAGCAGTTCTCTACCGGGACGTGGGGACTATGGCTACACCTTC.

The chain recombines TRBV7-3 with TRBJ2-1, with 8 bases fitting TRBD2. Unmatched junction bases numbered 12, after V lost 4 bases and J lost 10 bases. CDR1 and CDR2 from the germline V gene are SGHTA and FQGTGA. CDR3 length: 15 residues. DNA of the CDR3: TGTGCCAGCAGCTCCCGGAGCGGGAGTTTACAAGAGCAGTTCTTC. Translation gives CASSSRSGSLQEQFF.

This clone was counted only a few times. The V call is TRBV19, the J call TRBJ1-5; unclear D gene. CDR3 length equals 15 residues. Germline V CDR1 and CDR2: LNHDA, SQIVND (reference sequence). Between the trimmed V and J ends, which lost 3 bases and 7 bases, there was a span of 16 bases. The CDR3 sequence: CASSIPDGAYQPQHF. In DNA, the CDR3 is TGTGCCAGTAGTATTCCGGACGGAGCGTACCAGCCCCAGCATTTT.

V usage is TRBV27 and J usage is TRBJ2-5; no definite D call. The CDR3 covers 13 residues. Trimming took 5 bases from V and 5 from J, leaving 12 bases between them. Per germline, CDR1 MNHEY and CDR2 SMNVEV (reference sequence). The CDR3 spells CASSSTFRETQYF. The CDR3 DNA reads TGTGCCAGCAGTAGCACCTTCCGGGAGACCCAGTACTTC.

The chain has TRBV6-1 and TRBJ2-1; maybe TRBD2 (5 bases). The CDR3 spans 12 residues. Germline V gene lookup returns CDR1 MNHNS and CDR2 SASEGT. V lost 4 bases and J 13 bases, leaving 14 bases between the germline ends. The DNA for the CDR3 is TGTGCCAGCAGTGTTCGAGTAGCGAGTCAGTTCTTC. Encoded protein: CASSVRVASQFF.

CDR3 nucleotides: TGTGCCAGCAGTTACTCGGGGAACCACAATGAGCAGTTCTTC. It translates to CASSYSGNHNEQFF. This chain links TRBV6-6 with TRBJ2-1; no firm D call. Trimming cost V 0 bases and J 5 bases, with 8 bases left between them. Germline CDR1 reads MNHNY; CDR2 reads SVGAGI (reference sequence). The CDR3 consists of 14 residues.

The chain employs TRBV5-6 and TRBJ2-5, with 7 bases matching TRBD1. The CDR3 is 17 amino acids. Germline assignment: CDR1 SGHDT and CDR2 YYEEEE. V gave up 3 bases and J gave up 4 bases; unmatched junction bases: 15. The CDR3: CASSSLGEGQERETQYF. CDR3 sequence (DNA): TGTGCCAGCAGCTCCCTTGGTGAAGGACAGGAGCGAGAGACCCAGTACTTC. Filled out from reference TRBV5-6 and TRBJ2-5, the complete variable domain reads DAGVTQSPTHLIKTRGQQVTLRCSPKSGHDTVSWYQQALGQGPQFIFQYYEEEERQRGNFPDRFSGHQFPNYSSELNVNALLLGDSALYLCASSSLGEGQERETQYFGPGTRLLVL.

The table lists this clone with many counts. The rearrangement links TRBV2 to TRBJ2-1; TRBD2 is a possible D gene (6 bases). This CDR3 is 13 amino acids long. The V gene lost 8 bases and the J gene lost 4 bases, with 12 bases spanning the gap. CDR1 SNHLY and CDR2 FYNNEI come from the germline V gene. CDR3 coding DNA: TGTGCCAGCGTTCCCGCGGGATACAATGAGCAGTTCTTC. Its protein product is CASVPAGYNEQFF.

For this clone: Other DNA sequences in the sample encode the same CDR3. This chain uses TRBV18 with TRBJ1-1; D is undetermined. This CDR3 spans 14 amino acids. The V end lost 3 bases, the J end lost 4 bases, and 12 bases lay between the germline ends. CDR1 and CDR2 (germline): KGHSH, LQKENI. CDR3 bases: TGTGCCAGCTCACCCCCGGGGAGAGGCACTGAAGCTTTCTTT. This translates into CASSPPGRGTEAFF.

The V call is TRBV27, the J call TRBJ2-2; 16 nucleotides match TRBD2. The CDR3 covers 16 residues. Germline CDR1 MNHEY, CDR2 SMNVEV (reference sequence). Trimming at V came to 5 bases and at J to 6 bases, leaving 3 bases not matched to a gene. CDR3 nucleotides: TGTGCCAGCAGTCCCGGGACTAGCGGGAGGGCCGGGGAGCTGTTTTTT. Translating it yields CASSPGTSGRAGELFF.

V usage is TRBV9 and J usage is TRBJ1-5; 8 nucleotides line up with TRBD1. V lost 5 bases to trimming and J lost 2 bases; unmatched junction nucleotides: 6. CDR1 is SGDLS, CDR2 YYNGEE, per germline. The CDR3 is made up of 15 amino acids. The CDR3 reads CASSGTGLGNQPQHF. Here the CDR3 DNA reads TGTGCCAGCAGTGGGACAGGATTGGGCAATCAGCCCCAGCATTTT.

The V gene is TRBV30, the J gene TRBJ2-5; 9 nucleotides match TRBD2. The CDR3 runs to 14 residues. J gave up 4 bases and V 3 bases, and 6 bases lay outside the gene matches. Germline values: CDR1 GTSNPN, CDR2 SVGIG (reference sequence). The CDR3 sequence is CAWRIAGASETQYF. The CDR3 DNA reads TGTGCCTGGAGGATAGCGGGAGCGTCAGAGACCCAGTACTTC. The whole variable domain, remainder taken from reference TRBV30 and TRBJ2-5, is SQTIHQWPATLVQPVGSPLSLECTVEGTSNPNLYWYRQAAGRGLQLLFYSVGIGQISSEVPQNLSASRPQDRQFILSSKKLLLSDSGFYLCAWRIAGASETQYFGPGTRLLVL.

This clone was found once. This chain joins TRBV28 and TRBJ2-7; TRBD1 might be the D (6 bases). CDR1 and CDR2 (germline): MDHEN, SYDVKM. This CDR3 contains 12 residues. The V end lost 7 bases, the J end lost 4 bases, and 11 bases lay between the germline ends. This chain's CDR3 is CASTAGQYEQYF. The CDR3 region has the DNA TGTGCCAGCACGGCCGGACAGTACGAGCAGTACTTC.

The chain combines TRBV18 with TRBJ2-7, with D possibly TRBD1 on 6 matching bases. The CDR3 loop spans 13 amino acids. Trimming removed 5 bases from V and 7 bases from J, with 15 bases in between. Germline lookup yields CDR1 KGHSH and CDR2 LQKENI. The CDR3 sequence: CASSAKQGREQYF. DNA for the CDR3: TGTGCCAGCTCAGCGAAACAGGGTAGAGAGCAGTACTTC.

This clone showed up just once. The chain carries TRBV28 and TRBJ1-4; D gene uncertain. Per germline, CDR1 MDHEN and CDR2 SYDVKM. The CDR3 spans 15 residues. V lost 3 bases to trimming and J lost 8 bases, with 16 bases between them. The CDR3, as DNA: TGTGCCAGCAGTTTCGGGCGTGGAGTAGGGGAAAAACTGTTTTTT. Translating gives CASSFGRGVGEKLFF.

This chain uses TRBV4-3 with TRBJ1-2; D is possibly TRBD1 (5 bases). The V end lost 4 bases, the J end lost 7 bases, and 22 bases lay between the germline ends. The germline V gene has CDR1 LGHNA and CDR2 YSLEER. The CDR3 extends over 16 amino acids. CDR3 nucleotides: TGCGCCAGCAGCCGTTCCAGGGACGGGAGATTCGGTGGCTACACCTTC. This encodes CASSRSRDGRFGGYTF.